This record looks at one TCR beta chain sequence and its context. TRB was amplified by touch-down multiplex PCR, primer pools A and B combined. TCRdb reworked the multiplex PCR reads into one entry per CDR3 protein, no DNA. The table for this sample gives thousands of distinct CDR3 sequences. The entry originates in a study of T cell clusters in autoimmune cytopenias. Germline lookup yields CDR1 MNHEY and CDR2 SVGAGI. CDR3 length: 15 amino acids. TRB was amplified from around 0.25 ug of peripheral blood genomic DNA per sample. This sequence was found in a human donor with an autoimmune cytopenia or autoimmune hepatitis (not recorded which). Material: peripheral blood. The chain uses TRBV6-5 and TRBJ2-3; TCRdb's D gene call, TRBD2, goes unchecked for lack of DNA. CDR3 loop: CASSLSAGRTDTQYF.